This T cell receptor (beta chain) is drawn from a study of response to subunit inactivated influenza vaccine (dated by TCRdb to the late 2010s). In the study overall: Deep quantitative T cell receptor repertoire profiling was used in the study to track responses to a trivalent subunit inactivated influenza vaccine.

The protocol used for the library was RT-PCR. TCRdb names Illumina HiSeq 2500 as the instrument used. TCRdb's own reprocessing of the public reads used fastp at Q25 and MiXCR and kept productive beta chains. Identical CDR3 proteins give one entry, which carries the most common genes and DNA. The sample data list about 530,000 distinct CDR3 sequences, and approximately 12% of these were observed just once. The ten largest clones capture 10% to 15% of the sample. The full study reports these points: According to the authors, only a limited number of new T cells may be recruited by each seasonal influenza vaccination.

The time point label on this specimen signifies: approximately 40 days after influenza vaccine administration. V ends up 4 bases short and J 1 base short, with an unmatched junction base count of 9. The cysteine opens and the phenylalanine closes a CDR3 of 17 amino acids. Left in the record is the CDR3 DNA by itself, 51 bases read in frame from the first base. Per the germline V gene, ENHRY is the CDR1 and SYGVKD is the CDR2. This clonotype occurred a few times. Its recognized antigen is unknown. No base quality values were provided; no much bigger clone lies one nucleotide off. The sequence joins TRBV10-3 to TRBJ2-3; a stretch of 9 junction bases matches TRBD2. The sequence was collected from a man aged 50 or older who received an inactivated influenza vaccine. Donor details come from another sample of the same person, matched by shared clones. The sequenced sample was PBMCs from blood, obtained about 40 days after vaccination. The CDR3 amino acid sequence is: CAISGGASGTGTDTQYF. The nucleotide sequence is TGTGCCATCAGTGGGGGAGCTAGCGGGACCGGCACAGATACGCAGTATTTT.